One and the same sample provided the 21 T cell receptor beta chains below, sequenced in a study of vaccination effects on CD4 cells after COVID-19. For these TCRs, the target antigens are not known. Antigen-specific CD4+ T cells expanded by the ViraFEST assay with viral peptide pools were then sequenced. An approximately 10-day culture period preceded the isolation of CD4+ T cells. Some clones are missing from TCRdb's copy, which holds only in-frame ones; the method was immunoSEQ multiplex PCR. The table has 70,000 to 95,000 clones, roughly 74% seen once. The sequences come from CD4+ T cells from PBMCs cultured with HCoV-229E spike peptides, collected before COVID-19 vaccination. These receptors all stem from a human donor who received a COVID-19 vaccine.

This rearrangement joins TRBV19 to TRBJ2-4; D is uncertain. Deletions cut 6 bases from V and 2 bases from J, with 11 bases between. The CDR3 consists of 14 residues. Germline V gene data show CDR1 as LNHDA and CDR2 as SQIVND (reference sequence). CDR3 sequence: CASSHTVSKNIQYF. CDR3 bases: TGTGCCAGTAGCCACACGGTGTCCAAAAACATTCAGTACTTC.

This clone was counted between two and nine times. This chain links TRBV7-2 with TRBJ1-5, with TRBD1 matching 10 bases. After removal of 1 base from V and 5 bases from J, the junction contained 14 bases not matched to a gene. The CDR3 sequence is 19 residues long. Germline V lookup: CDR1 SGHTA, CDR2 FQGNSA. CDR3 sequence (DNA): TGTGCCAGCAGCTTAGAGCATAACGGGTGGGGACAGGGGTATCAGCCCCAGCATTTT. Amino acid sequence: CASSLEHNGWGQGYQPQHF.

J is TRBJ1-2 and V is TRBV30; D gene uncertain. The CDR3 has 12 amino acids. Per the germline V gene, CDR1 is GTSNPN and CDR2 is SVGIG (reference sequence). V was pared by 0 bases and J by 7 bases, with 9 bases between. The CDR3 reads CAWSVHGVGYTF. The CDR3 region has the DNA TGTGCCTGGAGTGTACACGGAGTTGGCTACACCTTC.

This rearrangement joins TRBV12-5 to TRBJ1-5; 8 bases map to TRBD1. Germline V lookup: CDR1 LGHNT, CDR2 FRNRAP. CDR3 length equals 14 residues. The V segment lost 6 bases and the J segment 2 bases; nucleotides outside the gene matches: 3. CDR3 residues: CASGPGGGNQPQHF. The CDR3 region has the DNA TGTGCTAGTGGCCCAGGGGGCGGCAATCAGCCCCAGCATTTT.

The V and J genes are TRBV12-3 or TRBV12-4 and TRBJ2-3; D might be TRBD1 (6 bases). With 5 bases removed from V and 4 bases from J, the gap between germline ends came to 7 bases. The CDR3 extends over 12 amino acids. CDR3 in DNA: TGTGCCAGCAGTCGGACAGCAGATACGCAGTATTTT. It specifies CASSRTADTQYF.

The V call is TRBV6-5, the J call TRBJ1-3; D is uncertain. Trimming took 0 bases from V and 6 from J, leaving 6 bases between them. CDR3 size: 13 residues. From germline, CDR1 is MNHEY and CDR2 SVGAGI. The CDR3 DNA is TGTGCCAGCAGTTACTCCCCGATAAACACCATATATTTT. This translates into CASSYSPINTIYF.

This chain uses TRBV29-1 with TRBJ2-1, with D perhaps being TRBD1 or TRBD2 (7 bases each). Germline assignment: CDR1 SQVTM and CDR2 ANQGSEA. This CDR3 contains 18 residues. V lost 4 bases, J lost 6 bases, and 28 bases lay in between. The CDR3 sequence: CSVVIQAGQGGRINEQFF. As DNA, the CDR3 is TGCAGCGTTGTCATTCAGGCAGGTCAGGGGGGGCGTATCAATGAGCAGTTCTTC.

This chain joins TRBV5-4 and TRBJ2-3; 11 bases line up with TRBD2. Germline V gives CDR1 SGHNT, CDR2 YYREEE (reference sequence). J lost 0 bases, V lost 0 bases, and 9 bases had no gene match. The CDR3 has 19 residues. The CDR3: CASSLAVSGGARSTDTQYF. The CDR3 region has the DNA TGTGCCAGCAGCTTGGCCGTTAGCGGGGGGGCTCGGAGCACAGATACGCAGTATTTT.

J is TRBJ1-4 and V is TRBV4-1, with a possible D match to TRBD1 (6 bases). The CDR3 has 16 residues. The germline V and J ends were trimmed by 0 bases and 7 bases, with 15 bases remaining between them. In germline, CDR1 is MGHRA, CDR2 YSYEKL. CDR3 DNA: TGCGCCAGCAGCCAAGATTCTTGGGGGGCCGGTGAAAAACTGTTTTTT. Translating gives CASSQDSWGAGEKLFF.

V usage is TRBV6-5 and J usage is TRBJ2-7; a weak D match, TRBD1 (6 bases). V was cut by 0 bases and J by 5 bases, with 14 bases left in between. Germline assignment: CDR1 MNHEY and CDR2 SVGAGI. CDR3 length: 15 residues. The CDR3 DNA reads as TGTGCCAGCAGTTACTCGACAGGAACTGAAAACGAGCAGTACGTC. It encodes CASSYSTGTENEQYV.

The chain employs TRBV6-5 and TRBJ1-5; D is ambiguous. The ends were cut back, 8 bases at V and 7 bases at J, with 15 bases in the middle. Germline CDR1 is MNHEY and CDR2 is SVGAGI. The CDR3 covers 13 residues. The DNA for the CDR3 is TGTGCCAGCCAGGCAGTAAGGGTCCAGCCCCAGCATTTT. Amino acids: CASQAVRVQPQHF.

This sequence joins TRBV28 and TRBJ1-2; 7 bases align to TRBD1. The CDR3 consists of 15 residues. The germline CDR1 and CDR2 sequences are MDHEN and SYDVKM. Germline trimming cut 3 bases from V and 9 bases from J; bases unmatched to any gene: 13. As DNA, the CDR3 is TGTGCCAGCAGTTTCTCTCCGGGACAGCCATCCAGCTACACCTTC. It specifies CASSFSPGQPSSYTF.

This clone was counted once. For the CDR3, the DNA is TGTGCCAGCAGTGAATATGCCGTCGGCGGGACCCAGTACTTC. Translating it yields CASSEYAVGGTQYF. This chain uses TRBV2 with TRBJ2-5; no reliable D call. Trimming took 2 bases from V and 7 from J, leaving 14 bases between them. This CDR3 is built from 14 residues. Germline lookup yields CDR1 SNHLY and CDR2 FYNNEI.

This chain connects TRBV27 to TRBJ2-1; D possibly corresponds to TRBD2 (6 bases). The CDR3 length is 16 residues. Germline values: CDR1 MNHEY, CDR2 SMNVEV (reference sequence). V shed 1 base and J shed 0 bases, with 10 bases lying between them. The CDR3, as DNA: TGTGCCAGCAGTTTATGGTGGAGGGGCTCCTACAATGAGCAGTTCTTC. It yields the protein CASSLWWRGSYNEQFF.

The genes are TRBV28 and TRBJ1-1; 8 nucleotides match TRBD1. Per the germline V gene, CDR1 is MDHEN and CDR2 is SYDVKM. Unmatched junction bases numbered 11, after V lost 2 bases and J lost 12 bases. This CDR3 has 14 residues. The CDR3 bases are TGTGCCAGCAGTTTAGTTGCCCAGGACAGGGTCCCTTTCTTT. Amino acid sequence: CASSLVAQDRVPFF.

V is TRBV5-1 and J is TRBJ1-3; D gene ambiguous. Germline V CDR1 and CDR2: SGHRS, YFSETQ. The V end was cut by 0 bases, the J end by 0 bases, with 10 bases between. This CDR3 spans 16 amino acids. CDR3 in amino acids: CASSLAAGSSGNTIYF. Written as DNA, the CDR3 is TGCGCCAGCAGCTTGGCGGCCGGTAGCTCTGGAAACACCATATATTTT.

For the CDR3, the DNA is TGTGCCAGTAAGCTAGCGGGGGGGCCGAGCACAGATACGCAGTATTTT. Protein: CASKLAGGPSTDTQYF. The rearrangement links TRBV19 to TRBJ2-3, with TRBD2 identical over 12 bases. Losses at the gene ends were 7 bases for V and 0 bases for J; bases not matched to a gene: 5. CDR3 length equals 16 residues. The germline CDR1 and CDR2 sequences are LNHDA and SQIVND (reference sequence).

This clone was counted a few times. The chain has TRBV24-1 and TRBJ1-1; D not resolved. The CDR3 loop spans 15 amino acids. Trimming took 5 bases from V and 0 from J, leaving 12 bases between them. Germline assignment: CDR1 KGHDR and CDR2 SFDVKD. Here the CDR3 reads CATSGRSGMNTEAFF. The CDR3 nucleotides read TGTGCCACCAGTGGGCGGAGTGGAATGAACACTGAAGCTTTCTTT.

Here the CDR3 reads CASNTGTPNTGELFF. In nucleotides, the CDR3 is TGTGCCAGCAATACCGGGACACCGAACACCGGGGAGCTGTTTTTT. The genes are TRBV5-5 and TRBJ2-2, with D maybe TRBD1 (6 bases). The CDR3 is 15 amino acids. Germline assignment: CDR1 SGHKS and CDR2 YYEKEE (reference sequence). V was shortened by 6 bases and J by 0 bases, with 12 bases between the two germline ends.

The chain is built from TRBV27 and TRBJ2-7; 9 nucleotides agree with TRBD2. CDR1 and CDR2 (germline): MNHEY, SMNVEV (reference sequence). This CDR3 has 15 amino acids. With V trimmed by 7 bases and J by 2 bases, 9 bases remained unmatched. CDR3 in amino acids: CASKVGLAGPYEQYV. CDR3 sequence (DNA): TGTGCCAGCAAGGTCGGGCTAGCGGGGCCCTACGAGCAGTACGTC.

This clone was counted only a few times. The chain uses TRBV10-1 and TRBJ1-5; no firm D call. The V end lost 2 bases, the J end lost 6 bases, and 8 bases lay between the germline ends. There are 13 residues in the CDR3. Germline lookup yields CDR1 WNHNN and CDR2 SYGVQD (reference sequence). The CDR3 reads CASSEGRSQPQHF. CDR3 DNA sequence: TGCGCCAGCAGTGAGGGCAGGAGTCAGCCCCAGCATTTT.